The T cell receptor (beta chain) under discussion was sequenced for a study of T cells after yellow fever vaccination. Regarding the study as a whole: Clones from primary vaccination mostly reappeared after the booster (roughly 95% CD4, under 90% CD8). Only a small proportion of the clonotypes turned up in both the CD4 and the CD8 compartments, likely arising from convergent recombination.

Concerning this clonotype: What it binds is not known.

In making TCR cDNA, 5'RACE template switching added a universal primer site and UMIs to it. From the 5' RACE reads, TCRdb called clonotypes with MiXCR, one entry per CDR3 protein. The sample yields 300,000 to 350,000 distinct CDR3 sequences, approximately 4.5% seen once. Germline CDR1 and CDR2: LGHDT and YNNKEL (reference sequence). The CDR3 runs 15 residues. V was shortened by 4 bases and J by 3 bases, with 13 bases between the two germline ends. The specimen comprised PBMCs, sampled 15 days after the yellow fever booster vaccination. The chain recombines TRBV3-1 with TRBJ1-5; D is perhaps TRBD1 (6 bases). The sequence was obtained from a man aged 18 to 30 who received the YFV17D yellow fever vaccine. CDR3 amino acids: CASSPQQGYNQPQHF. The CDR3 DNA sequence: TGTGCCAGCAGCCCCCAACAGGGATACAATCAGCCCCAGCATTTT.